This TCR beta chain is from a study of blood T cell repertoires in COVID-19 (TCRdb year 2020). Background for the entire study: The collaborator samples originated in the United States, Italy and Spain and spanned the acute and convalescent phases of COVID-19. The material from the prospective study consisted of cDNA or gDNA derived from T cells, B-cell-depleted T cells, or PBMCs. The dataset comprised deeply sampled blood TCRbeta repertoires from subjects exposed to, actively infected with, or recovered from COVID-19. The repertoires were released in a freely available public database intended as a resource for research on the immune response to SARS-CoV-2. The samples were drawn from the first 160 participants of the ongoing ImmuneRACE study and from some 1,300 subjects provided by 6 global collaborators. Sample metadata almost always included a de-identified subject ID, COVID-19 status, age in years and sex. Where available, HLA class I and class II types were obtained from metadata supplied by the sample provider rather than from assay-based typing.

Overall study results and their limits: Clinical and demographic metadata were provided uncurated, with the amount varying by source and participant.

About this clone: Its target antigen remains unknown. The input lacks base qualities; no much larger clone sits a single base away.

TCRbeta CDR3 regions were amplified from genomic DNA by means of the immunoSEQ Assay, a bias-controlled multiplex PCR. On the authors' methods: Nucleated cell counts per sample were estimated from amplification of reference gene primers within the assay. Sequence reads were collapsed and filtered to measure the absolute abundance of every unique TCRbeta CDR3 rearrangement. For each sample, productive Simpson clonality was calculated as the square root of Simpson's diversity index over productive rearrangements. Drawn from immuneACCESS, this table holds only the in-frame rearrangements with V and J called that TCRdb kept. Clones are partly lost; checked studies trace under half to an unresolved V gene and leave the rest unexplained. V and J calls and clone size are those listed in that table; D and trimming were worked out from the DNA. Counted in this sample were 70,000 to 90,000 clones; 85% to 90% of them appeared once. The leading ten clones occupy 8% of the sample.

The CDR3 spans 17 residues, from the cysteine through the phenylalanine. The CDR3 DNA has 51 bases and is translated from base 1. Per the germline V gene (reference sequence), PRHDT is the CDR1 and FYEKMQ is the CDR2. V loses 2 bases at its end and J loses 4 bases; junction bases beyond the gene matches: 3. The collaborating institutions used their own protocols to collect whole blood in K2EDTA tubes. For TCRbeta analysis, collaborators shipped samples in one of three forms: frozen whole blood, isolated PBMCs, or DNA extracted from either of those sample types. This receptor was identified in a man older than 75 with active or convalescent COVID-19. Recombination linked TRBV13 to TRBJ2-2; TRBD2 lines up with 14 middle nucleotides. Sequenced input: peripheral blood. The DNA sequence follows: TGTGCCAGCAGCTTAAGGACTAGCGGGGGGTCCACCGGGGAGCTGTTTTTT. It is translated as CASSLRTSGGSTGELFF.